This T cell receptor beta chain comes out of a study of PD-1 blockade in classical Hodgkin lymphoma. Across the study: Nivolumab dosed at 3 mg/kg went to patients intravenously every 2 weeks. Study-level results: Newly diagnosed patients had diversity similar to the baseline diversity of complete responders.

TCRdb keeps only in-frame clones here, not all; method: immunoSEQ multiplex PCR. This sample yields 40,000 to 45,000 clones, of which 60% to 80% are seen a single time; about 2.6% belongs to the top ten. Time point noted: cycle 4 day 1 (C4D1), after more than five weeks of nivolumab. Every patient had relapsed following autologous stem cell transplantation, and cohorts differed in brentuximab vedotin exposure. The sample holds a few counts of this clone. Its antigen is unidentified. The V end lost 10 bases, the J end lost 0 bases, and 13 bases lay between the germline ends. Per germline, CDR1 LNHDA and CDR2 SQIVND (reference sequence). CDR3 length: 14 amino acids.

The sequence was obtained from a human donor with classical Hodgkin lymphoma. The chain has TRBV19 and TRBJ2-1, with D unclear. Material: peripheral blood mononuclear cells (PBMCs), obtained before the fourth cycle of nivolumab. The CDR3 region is CATRDFSSYNEQFF. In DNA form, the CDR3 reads TGTGCCACCCGAGACTTTTCCTCCTACAATGAGCAGTTCTTC.